Below, 15 T cell receptor beta chains from the same sample are listed, as sequenced in a study of blood T cell repertoires in COVID-19. Sequencing was performed with immunoSEQ multiplex PCR; in TCRdb, only in-frame clones are kept and a portion is missing. The table shows about 59,000 clones, with 79% occurring only once. The sample consisted of peripheral blood. These receptors all come from a man in his 60s with acute or convalescent COVID-19.

The rearrangement joins TRBV4-1 to TRBJ2-3, with TRBD1 as a possible D gene (6 bases). CDR3 length equals 14 residues. Germline V gene data show CDR1 as MGHRA and CDR2 as YSYEKL. V lost 2 bases to trimming and J lost 10 bases, with 16 bases between them. DNA for the CDR3: TGCGCCAGCAGCCAATACGGTTACAGGGACGCGCAGTATTTT. Its translation is CASSQYGYRDAQYF.

The chain combines TRBV4-1 with TRBJ1-6; weak D call: TRBD1 (6 bases). V lost 1 base to trimming and J lost 8 bases, with 12 bases between them. This CDR3 contains 15 residues. Looked up from germline, CDR1 is MGHRA and CDR2 is YSYEKL. The CDR3 DNA reads TGCGCCAGCAGCCAAGTTATGACAGGAGATTCACCCCTCCACTTT. Encoded protein: CASSQVMTGDSPLHF.

This clone was seen a handful of times. The chain uses TRBV9 and TRBJ2-4, with D perhaps TRBD2 (6 bases). Per the germline V gene, CDR1 is SGDLS and CDR2 is YYNGEE. The length of the CDR3 is 16 residues. With 0 bases removed from V and 4 bases from J, the gap between germline ends came to 14 bases. The CDR3 region is CASSVGGLGGKNIQYF. The CDR3 DNA sequence: TGTGCCAGCAGCGTAGGAGGTTTGGGGGGAAAAAACATTCAGTACTTC.

The CDR3 DNA is TGTGCCAGCAGCTTGGTGGGACTAGTCTACGAGCAGTACTTC. This gives the protein CASSLVGLVYEQYF. The chain joins TRBV7-2 to TRBJ2-7; 8 positions match TRBD2. CDR1 and CDR2 (germline): SGHTA, FQGNSA. CDR3 length: 14 residues. V was pared by 3 bases and J by 3 bases, with 4 bases of the junction left unmatched.

The chain couples TRBV12-3 or TRBV12-4 to TRBJ1-2; TRBD1 matches at 9 bases. The J segment lost 3 bases and the V segment lost 6 bases, leaving 2 bases of the junction unmatched. This CDR3 spans 13 amino acids. CDR3 in amino acids: CASRRQGDYGYTF. CDR3 coding DNA: TGTGCCAGCAGGCGACAGGGGGACTATGGCTACACCTTC.

The chain uses TRBV18 and TRBJ2-1; D perhaps matches TRBD2 (7 bases). Germline loops: CDR1 KGHSH, CDR2 LQKENI. Trimming took off 5 bases at V and 7 bases at J, with 15 bases between the two ends. This CDR3 spans 14 amino acids. CDR3 DNA: TGTGCCAGCTCAGGCGCGGGGAGGGGGAATGAGCAGTTCTTC. This gives the protein CASSGAGRGNEQFF.

The chain has TRBV5-1 and TRBJ1-2; unclear D gene. Trimming pared 6 bases from V and 0 bases from J, leaving 15 bases between. The CDR3 is 15 residues long. Germline CDR1 is SGHRS and CDR2 is YFSETQ. CDR3 in amino acids: CASTSSSLANYGYTF. The CDR3 coding sequence is TGCGCCAGCACCTCATCAAGTTTAGCTAACTATGGCTACACCTTC.

This chain links TRBV19 with TRBJ2-3, with 10 bases identical to TRBD2. This CDR3 has 16 amino acids. With V trimmed by 5 bases and J by 4 bases, 9 bases remained unmatched. CDR1 is LNHDA, CDR2 SQIVND, per germline (reference sequence). CDR3 amino acids: CASSFLAGEEADTQYF. The CDR3 DNA sequence: TGTGCCAGTAGTTTCCTAGCGGGAGAGGAGGCAGATACGCAGTATTTT.

This clone turned up a few times. One junction end disagrees with the germline gene, perhaps due to a read error. This sequence joins TRBV7-9 and TRBJ1-2; D possibly corresponds to TRBD1 (5 bases). The CDR3 runs 13 residues. Germline V gives CDR1 SEHNR, CDR2 FQNEAQ (reference sequence). The CDR3 loop is CASSLDGAAPFPF. The CDR3 DNA reads as TGTGCCAGCAGCTTAGATGGGGCAGCCCCCTTTCCCTTC.

V usage is TRBV18 and J usage is TRBJ1-5, with D possibly TRBD1 on 5 matching bases. The V and J ends lost 0 bases and 3 bases respectively, with 9 bases between them. CDR3 length: 15 residues. Germline loops: CDR1 KGHSH, CDR2 LQKENI. CDR3 protein: CASSPPGGTNQPQHF. The CDR3 DNA reads TGTGCCAGCTCACCACCCGGGGGGACCAATCAGCCCCAGCATTTT.

This clone was observed a few times. This chain links TRBV5-1 with TRBJ2-7; D perhaps matches TRBD1 (5 bases). With 0 bases removed from V and 5 bases from J, the gap between germline ends came to 18 bases. Germline-derived CDR1 and CDR2 are SGHRS and YFSETQ. The CDR3 is 16 amino acids. CDR3 DNA sequence: TGCGCCAGCAGCTTGGCCTCGGCAGGGTATGGCGACGAGCAGTACTTC. This gives the protein CASSLASAGYGDEQYF.

The chain has TRBV5-6 and TRBJ2-5, with TRBD2 as a possible D gene (5 bases). The CDR3 runs 14 residues. Germline CDR1 is SGHDT and CDR2 is YYEEEE. The V gene lost 2 bases and the J gene lost 5 bases, with 13 bases spanning the gap. The chain's CDR3 is CASSFGGRVETQYF. CDR3 bases: TGTGCCAGCAGCTTCGGAGGTAGGGTGGAGACCCAGTACTTC.

The V gene is TRBV27, the J gene TRBJ1-5; the match to TRBD1 covers 8 bases. The CDR3 length is 14 residues. Per germline, CDR1 MNHEY and CDR2 SMNVEV (reference sequence). V shed 4 bases and J 4 bases; nucleotides not matched to a gene: 3. In nucleotides, the CDR3 is TGTGCCAGCAGTTCTTACAGGGGGAATCAGCCCCAGCATTTT. The encoded protein is CASSSYRGNQPQHF.

J is TRBJ1-5 and V is TRBV27, with D hard to call. The CDR3 is made up of 13 amino acids. Trimming took off 3 bases at V and 12 bases at J, with 15 bases between the two ends. CDR1 MNHEY and CDR2 SMNVEV come from the germline V gene (reference sequence). CDR3 sequence reads: CASSLGSAGYQHF. The CDR3 coding sequence is TGTGCCAGCAGTTTGGGATCCGCGGGATACCAGCATTTT.

The chain is built from TRBV4-1 and TRBJ1-2; 8 bases are a match to TRBD1. The germline gives CDR1 MGHRA, CDR2 YSYEKL. V lost 0 bases to trimming and J lost 9 bases; unmatched junction nucleotides: 12. CDR3 length: 16 residues. For the CDR3, the DNA is TGCGCCAGCAGCCAAGAAGAGGCGCAGGGGGCGTTTAGCTACACCTTC. Its translation: CASSQEEAQGAFSYTF.